The present T cell receptor (beta chain) was sequenced within a study of cytomegalovirus exposure and HLA in healthy donors. The CDR3 is 15 amino acids. V lost 0 bases, J lost 0 bases, and 8 bases lay in between. Germline values: CDR1 MGHRA, CDR2 YSYEKL. This clone appeared once. The PCR ran on 60 Vbeta and 13 Jbeta primers. TCRdb's table, derived via immunoSEQ multiplex PCR, lists solely in-frame clones and lacks some. Here the sample spans 150,000 to 200,000 clones, less than 80% being singletons. J is TRBJ1-2 and V is TRBV4-1, with no clear D. The TCR was taken from a man aged 40-49 years in good health and CMV-seronegative. Input material: PBMCs. CDR3 region: CASSQDPGSNYGYTF. CDR3 DNA sequence: TGCGCCAGCAGCCAAGATCCGGGTTCTAACTATGGCTACACCTTC.